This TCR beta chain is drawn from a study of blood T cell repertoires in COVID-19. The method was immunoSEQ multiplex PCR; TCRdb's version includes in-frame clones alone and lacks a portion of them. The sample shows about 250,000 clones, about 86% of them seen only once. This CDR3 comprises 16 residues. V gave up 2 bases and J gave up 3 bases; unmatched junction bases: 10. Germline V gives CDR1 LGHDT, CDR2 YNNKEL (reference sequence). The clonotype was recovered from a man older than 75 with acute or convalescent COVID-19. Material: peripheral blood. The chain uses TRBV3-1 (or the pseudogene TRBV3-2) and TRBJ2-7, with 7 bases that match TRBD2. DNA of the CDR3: TGTGCCAGCAGCCAAATAAGAACTAGCGATTACTACGAGCAGTACTTC. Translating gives CASSQIRTSDYYEQYF.